The 18 T cell receptor beta chains presented below share a single source sample, sequenced in a study of metastatic and nonmetastatic thyroid tumors. All patients reached thyroid surgery having received no treatment beforehand. TCRdb re-called clones via MiXCR from the PCR reads. The sample holds 4,500 to 5,000 clones; about a sixth are singletons and the top ten take approximately 16%. Sequencing used adjacent normal tissue. The receptors come from a female donor with papillary thyroid cancer or a benign thyroid nodule (not recorded which). Some clones in this sample may be carry-over from other donors' samples.

In the case of this clone: At one of its ends the junction is not consistent with the germline gene, which may arise from a read error. V gene TRBV6-2 or TRBV6-3 combines with J gene TRBJ2-1, with a weak D call TRBD2 (5 bases). The CDR3 covers 14 residues. Per the germline V gene, CDR1 is MNHEY and CDR2 is SVGEGT. CDR3 region: CDSSFHTDRGEQLF. In DNA form, the CDR3 reads TGTGACAGCAGTTTCCACACTGACCGGGGTGAGCAGTTATTC.

This clone was seen a few times. The chain has TRBV6-1 and TRBJ1-2, with 7 bases that match TRBD1. The CDR3 contains 15 residues. Germline V gives CDR1 MNHNS, CDR2 SASEGT. V trimming: 7 bases; J trimming: 2 bases; junction bases outside the gene matches: 10. CDR3 sequence (DNA): TGTGCCAGCATCCAACGGGACAGAGGGAACTATGGCTACACCTTC. Residues: CASIQRDRGNYGYTF.

This clone appeared many times. V usage is TRBV7-2 and J usage is TRBJ1-1; D unresolved. This CDR3 region has 15 residues. V lost 1 base to trimming and J lost 4 bases, with 13 bases between them. Germline CDR1 SGHTA, CDR2 FQGNSA. The CDR3 DNA follows: TGTGCCAGCAGCTTAGTCAAGAGGTTTCGCACTGAAGCTTTCTTT. It specifies CASSLVKRFRTEAFF.

Here the CDR3 reads CASRQAGISYNEQFF. The CDR3 nucleotides read TGTGCCAGCAGACAAGCGGGAATTTCCTACAATGAGCAGTTCTTC. The chain joins TRBV6-1 to TRBJ2-1; TRBD2 matches at 7 bases. V dropped 6 bases and J dropped 1; count of bases not matched to a gene: 6. Germline-derived CDR1 and CDR2 are MNHNS and SASEGT. CDR3 length equals 15 residues.

About this clone: The conserved closing phenylalanine or tryptophan is absent in this CDR3, likely reflecting a read error. No DNA is shown, since the ends of the CDR3 on it are uncertain; the CDR3 is the one TCRdb lists. J is TRBJ2-5 and V is TRBV28; TRBD2 is taken as the D call from the table, unchecked against the DNA. The CDR3 numbers 9 amino acids, ends counted. CDR1 MDHEN and CDR2 SYDVKM come from the germline V gene. The chain's CDR3 is CASSTRVAG.

This clone was counted many times. The V call is TRBV4-1, the J call TRBJ2-1; 10 nucleotides match TRBD2. CDR1 is MGHRA, CDR2 YSYEKL, per germline. The CDR3 length is 18 residues. With V trimmed by 0 bases and J by 3 bases, 8 bases remained unmatched. CDR3 region: CASSQDSLAGDLYNEQFF. CDR3 DNA: TGCGCCAGCAGCCAAGATAGCCTAGCGGGGGATCTCTACAATGAGCAGTTCTTC.

This clone was counted ten times or more. The chain carries TRBV28 and TRBJ1-4; no clear D gene. Trimming took off 6 bases at V and 0 bases at J, with 14 bases between the two ends. CDR3 length: 16 amino acids. Germline V CDR1 and CDR2: MDHEN, SYDVKM. CDR3 DNA: TGTGCCAGCAGCACCTCACTCAGCCCAACTAATGAAAAACTGTTTTTT. Translation gives CASSTSLSPTNEKLFF.

This clone has only a few counts. The chain couples TRBV6-6 to TRBJ1-5; 9 bases line up with TRBD1. With V trimmed by 6 bases and J by 3 bases, 9 bases remained unmatched. Looked up from germline, CDR1 is MNHNY and CDR2 is SVGAGI (reference sequence). The CDR3 covers 16 residues. CDR3: CASSRAGTGPNQPQHF. As DNA, the CDR3 is TGTGCCAGCAGCCGCGCCGGGACAGGGCCCAATCAGCCCCAGCATTTT.

This clone was recorded at least ten times. The genes are TRBV28 and TRBJ1-2, with 7 bases matching TRBD1. CDR1 is MDHEN and CDR2 is SYDVKM in the germline V gene. The CDR3 sequence is 12 residues long. The trim removed 5 bases at V and 8 bases at J, leaving 5 bases unmatched. In DNA form, the CDR3 reads TGTGCCAGCAGTCAGGGGGTACGGGGCTACACCTTC. This gives the protein CASSQGVRGYTF.

On this clone: A junction boundary mismatches the germline segment, possibly from a read error. Other DNA sequences from this sample encode an identical CDR3 as well. The chain couples TRBV18 to TRBJ1-5; D possibly corresponds to TRBD1 (6 bases). Germline values: CDR1 KGHSH, CDR2 LQKENI. This CDR3 is 13 amino acids long. This chain's CDR3 is CASSNGGSQPQHF. The DNA of the CDR3 is TGTGCCAGCTCCAACGGGGGCAGTCAGCCCCAACATTTT.

By share, this clone counts as medium-sized. Other DNA sequences in this specimen translate into the identical CDR3. Written as DNA, the CDR3 is TGTGCCAGCAGTCCGACAGGCCCGAGCTCTGGGGCCAACGTCCTGACTTTC. As protein: CASSPTGPSSGANVLTF. The V call is TRBV2, the J call TRBJ2-6; possibly TRBD1 for D (6 bases). Germline lookup yields CDR1 SNHLY and CDR2 FYNNEI. Deletions cut 5 bases from V and 0 bases from J, with 14 bases between. This CDR3 comprises 17 residues.

This clone showed up just a few times. This chain connects TRBV6-1 to TRBJ2-7, with D perhaps assigned TRBD1 or TRBD2 (6 bases each). This CDR3 has 16 residues. Germline CDR1 reads MNHNS; CDR2 reads SASEGT. V gave up 3 bases and J gave up 6 bases, with 21 bases separating them. This CDR3 is CASSEGGQQSSCEQYV. The CDR3 DNA follows: TGTGCCAGCAGTGAGGGAGGACAGCAGTCTAGTTGCGAGCAGTACGTC.

This clone turned up a few times. The chain is built from TRBV12-3 or TRBV12-4 and TRBJ1-1, with D possibly matching TRBD1 (5 bases). Trimming pared 4 bases from V and 10 bases from J, leaving 19 bases between. The CDR3 totals 14 residues. The CDR3 spells CASSYAQVNTLAFF. CDR3 in DNA: TGTGCCAGCAGTTACGCACAGGTGAACACTTTAGCTTTCTTT.

This clone showed up just a few times. The chain recombines TRBV10-1 with TRBJ2-7; D unresolved. The ends were cut back, 9 bases at V and 2 bases at J, with 17 bases in the middle. Germline V gene sequence: CDR1 WNHNN, CDR2 SYGVQD (reference sequence). This CDR3 has 14 residues. The CDR3 DNA sequence: TGCGCCAGTAGTCCGGTTGGCAAAGCCTACGAGCAGTACTTC. Protein product: CASSPVGKAYEQYF.

This clone was seen a few times. The junction shows a germline mismatch at one end, possibly a read error. The chain links TRBV28 to TRBJ1-2, with TRBD1 as a possible D gene (5 bases). The CDR3 runs 15 residues. Germline V gene lookup returns CDR1 MDHEN and CDR2 SYDVKM. CDR3 in amino acids: CSSSLWGSSDHGYTF. The CDR3 DNA follows: TGTTCCAGCAGTTTATGGGGCAGCTCTGACCATGGCTACACCTTT.

This clone was found many times. The same CDR3 also results from other DNA sequences found in this sample. The gene calls are TRBV2 and TRBJ1-5; D might be TRBD1 (6 bases). CDR1 and CDR2 (germline): SNHLY, FYNNEI. The CDR3 has 13 residues. V dropped 10 bases and J dropped 1 base, with 11 bases sitting between them. CDR3 amino acids: CATRQDSNQPQHF. The DNA for the CDR3 is TGTGCCACCCGACAGGACAGCAATCAGCCCCAGCATTTT.

This clone has a handful of counts. At one end the junction does not follow the germline gene, possibly because of a read error. The rearrangement uses TRBV28 and TRBJ1-1; no clear D. The germline V gene encodes CDR1 MDHEN and CDR2 SYDVKM. This CDR3 region has 13 residues. In nucleotides, the CDR3 is TGTGCCAGCAGCGTAGGTGTGAAGACTGAAGCTTTCTTT. This encodes CASSVGVKTEAFF.

CDR3 bases: TGTGCCAGCAGGTTTCAGACGAACACCGCTGAGCTGTTTTTT. Translation gives CASRFQTNTAELFF. The rearrangement joins TRBV27 to TRBJ2-2; D unresolved. The germline V gene encodes CDR1 MNHEY and CDR2 SMNVEV (reference sequence). V lost 6 bases to trimming and J lost 11 bases, with 19 bases between them. This CDR3 has 14 residues.